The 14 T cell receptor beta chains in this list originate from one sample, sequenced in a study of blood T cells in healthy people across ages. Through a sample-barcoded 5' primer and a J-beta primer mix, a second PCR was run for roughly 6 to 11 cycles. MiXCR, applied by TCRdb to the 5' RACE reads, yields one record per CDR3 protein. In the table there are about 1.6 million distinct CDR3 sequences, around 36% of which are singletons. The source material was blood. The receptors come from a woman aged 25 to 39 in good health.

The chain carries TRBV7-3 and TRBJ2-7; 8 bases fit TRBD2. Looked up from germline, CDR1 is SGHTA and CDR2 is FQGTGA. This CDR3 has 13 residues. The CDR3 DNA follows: TGTGCCAACAGCTTAAGCGGGAGCAACGAGCAGTACGTC. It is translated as CANSLSGSNEQYV.

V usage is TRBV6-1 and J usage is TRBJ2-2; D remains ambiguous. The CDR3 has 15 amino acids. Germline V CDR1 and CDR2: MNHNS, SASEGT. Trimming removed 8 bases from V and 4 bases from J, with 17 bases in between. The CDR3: CASARSQGRTGELFF. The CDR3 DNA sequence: TGTGCCAGCGCGCGGTCTCAAGGACGCACCGGGGAGCTGTTTTTT.

In DNA, the CDR3 is TGTGCCAGCACCCCTGAGGCAGGGTTGGGAACTGAAGCTTTCTTT. Its protein is CASTPEAGLGTEAFF. This chain joins TRBV12-3 or TRBV12-4 and TRBJ1-1; perhaps TRBD1 as D (5 bases). The CDR3 length is 15 residues. Trimming pared 7 bases from V and 5 bases from J, leaving 20 bases between.

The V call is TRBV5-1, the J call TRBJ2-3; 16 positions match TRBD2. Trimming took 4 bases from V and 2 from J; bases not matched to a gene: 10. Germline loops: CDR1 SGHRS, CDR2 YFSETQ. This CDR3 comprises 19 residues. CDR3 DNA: TGCGCCAGCAGCATACCGGGACTAGCGGGAGGGCTTTCCACAGATACGCAGTATTTT. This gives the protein CASSIPGLAGGLSTDTQYF.

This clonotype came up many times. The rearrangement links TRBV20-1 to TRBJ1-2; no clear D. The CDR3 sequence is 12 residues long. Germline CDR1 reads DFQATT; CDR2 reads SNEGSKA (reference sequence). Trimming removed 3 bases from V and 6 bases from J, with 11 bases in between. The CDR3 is CSASTGTDGYTF. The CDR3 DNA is TGCAGTGCTAGCACGGGAACGGATGGCTACACCTTC.

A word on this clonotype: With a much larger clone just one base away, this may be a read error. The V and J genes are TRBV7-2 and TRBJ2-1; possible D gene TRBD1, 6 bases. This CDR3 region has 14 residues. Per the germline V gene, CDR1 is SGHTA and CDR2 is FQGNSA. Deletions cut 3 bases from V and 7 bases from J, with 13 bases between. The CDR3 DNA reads TGTGCCAGCAGCTTGCAGGGGCTGCGTAATGAGCAGTTCTTC. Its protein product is CASSLQGLRNEQFF.

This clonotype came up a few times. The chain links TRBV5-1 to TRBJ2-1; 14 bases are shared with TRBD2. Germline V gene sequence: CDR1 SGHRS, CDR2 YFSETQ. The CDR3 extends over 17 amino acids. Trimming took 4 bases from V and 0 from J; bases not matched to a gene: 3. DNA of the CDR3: TGCGCCAGCAGCGTGGGACTAGCGGGAGTCTCCTACAATGAGCAGTTCTTC. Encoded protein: CASSVGLAGVSYNEQFF.

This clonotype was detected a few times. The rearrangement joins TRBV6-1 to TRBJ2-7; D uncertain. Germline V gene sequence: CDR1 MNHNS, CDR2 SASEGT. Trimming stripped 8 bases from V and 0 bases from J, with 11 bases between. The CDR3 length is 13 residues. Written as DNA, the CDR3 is TGTGCCAGCCAATGGACCCTCTCCTACGAGCAGTACTTC. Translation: CASQWTLSYEQYF.

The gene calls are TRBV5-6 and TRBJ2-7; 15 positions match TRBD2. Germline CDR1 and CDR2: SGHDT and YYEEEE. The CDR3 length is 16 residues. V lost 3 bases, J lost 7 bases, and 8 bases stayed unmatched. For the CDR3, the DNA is TGTGCCAGCAGCTCAGGACTAGCGGGAGGGTTCGGGGAGCAGTACTTC. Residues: CASSSGLAGGFGEQYF.

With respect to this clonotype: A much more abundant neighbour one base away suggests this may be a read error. The CDR3, as DNA: TGTGCCGGCAGTTTAAGTCTAGGTACCTACGAGCAGTACTTC. Its protein is CAGSLSLGTYEQYF. The V and J genes are TRBV28 and TRBJ2-7, with unresolved D. The V gene's germline CDR1 is MDHEN and CDR2 SYDVKM. The CDR3 is 14 amino acids.

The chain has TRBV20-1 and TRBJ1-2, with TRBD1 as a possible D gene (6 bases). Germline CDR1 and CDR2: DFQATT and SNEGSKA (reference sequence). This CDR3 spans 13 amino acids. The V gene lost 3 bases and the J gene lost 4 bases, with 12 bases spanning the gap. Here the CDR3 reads CSARETGTYGYTF. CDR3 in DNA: TGCAGTGCTAGGGAGACAGGAACCTATGGCTACACCTTC.

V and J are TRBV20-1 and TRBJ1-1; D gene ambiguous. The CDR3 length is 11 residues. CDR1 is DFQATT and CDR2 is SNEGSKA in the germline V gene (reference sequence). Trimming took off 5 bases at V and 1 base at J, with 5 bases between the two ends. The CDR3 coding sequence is TGCAGTGCTGACACGAACACTGAAGCTTTCTTT. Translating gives CSADTNTEAFF.

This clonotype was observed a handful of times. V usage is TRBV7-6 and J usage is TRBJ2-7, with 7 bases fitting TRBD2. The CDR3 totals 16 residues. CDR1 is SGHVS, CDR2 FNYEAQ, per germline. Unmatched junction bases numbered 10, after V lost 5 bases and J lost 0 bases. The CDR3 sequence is CASSPGSSSGSYEQYF. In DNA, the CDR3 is TGTGCCAGCAGCCCCGGGTCCTCTAGCGGCTCCTACGAGCAGTACTTC.

This CDR3 reads CSARAPGQGALGYTF. For the CDR3, the DNA is TGCAGTGCTAGAGCTCCGGGACAGGGAGCTTTGGGCTACACCTTC. The chain uses TRBV20-1 and TRBJ1-2, with 9 bases fitting TRBD1. This CDR3 is 15 amino acids long. The V and J ends lost 1 base and 8 bases, in that order; junction bases with no gene match: 11. CDR1 and CDR2 from the germline V gene are DFQATT and SNEGSKA (reference sequence).